This TCR beta chain was documented in a study of beta chain features in type 1 diabetes. TCRB transcripts that were expressed got sequenced, as all of the isolated RNA had been reverse transcribed. The data were produced by immunoSEQ multiplex PCR, yet TCRdb's version contains in-frame clones alone and is incomplete. Of hundreds of thousands of clones in the sample, 14% to 15% were seen once. A word on this clone: Its antigen is unknown.

V lost 0 bases and J lost 0; bases outside the gene matches: 6. The germline CDR1 and CDR2 sequences are LGHNA and YSLEER. The CDR3 runs to 17 residues. Study-wide findings and caveats: Among all four CD4+ subsets, Type 1 diabetes patients had TCRB CDR3s that were moderately but significantly shorter.

The sample was naive CD4+ T cells from blood. The source is a man aged 18 to 35 with type 1 diabetes. The genes are TRBV4-3 and TRBJ2-3, with 7 bases lining up with TRBD2. The CDR3 protein is CASSQDYGGGSTDTQYF. The DNA of the CDR3 is TGCGCCAGCAGCCAAGATTACGGCGGGGGAAGCACAGATACGCAGTATTTT.